Included here is one TCR beta chain sequence, with context. The data are from a study of shared clonotypes between healthy human individuals. Trimming left V 1 base short and J 0 bases short, with 16 bases between. This CDR3 has 18 residues. CDR1 and CDR2 from the germline V gene are SEHNR and FQNEAQ (reference sequence). In the CD4+ fraction, cells were divided into CD45RA+ naive and CD45RA-negative memory subsets. When replicate PCRs were run on sorted subsets, they used 200 ng DNA, some 29,000 T cell genomes. Clones were read by immunoSEQ multiplex PCR, and TCRdb kept only the in-frame ones, dropping some. This sample has roughly 2.5 million clones; more than 80% occur once, and the top ten carry 0.11% to 0.15%.

The sequencing sample was made of naive CD4+ T cells sorted from blood. As to subset: CD45RA+ positively selected. The source of this sequence is a man between 18 and 29 years old in good health. The V call is TRBV7-9, the J call TRBJ2-4; the D call may be TRBD1 or TRBD2 (5 bases each). DNA of the CDR3: TGTGCCAGCAGCTTAGAGGTCCTGTCCGGGACAGCCAAAAACATTCAGTACTTC. This encodes CASSLEVLSGTAKNIQYF.